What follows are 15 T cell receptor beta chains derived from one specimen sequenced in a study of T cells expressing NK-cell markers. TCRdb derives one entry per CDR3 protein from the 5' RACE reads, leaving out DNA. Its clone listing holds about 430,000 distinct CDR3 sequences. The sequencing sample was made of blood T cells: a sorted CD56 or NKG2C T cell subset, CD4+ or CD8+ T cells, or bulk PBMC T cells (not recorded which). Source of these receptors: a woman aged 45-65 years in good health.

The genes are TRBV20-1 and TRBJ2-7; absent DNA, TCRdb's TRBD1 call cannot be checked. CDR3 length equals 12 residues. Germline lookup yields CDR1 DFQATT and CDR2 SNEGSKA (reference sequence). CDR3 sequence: CSANHGNYEQYF.

The CDR3 sequence is CATSRDRRGNGYTF. The genes are TRBV15 and TRBJ1-2; as DNA is missing, the TRBD1 call by TCRdb cannot be tested. CDR3 size: 14 residues. The germline V gene encodes CDR1 LNHNV and CDR2 YYDKDF (reference sequence).

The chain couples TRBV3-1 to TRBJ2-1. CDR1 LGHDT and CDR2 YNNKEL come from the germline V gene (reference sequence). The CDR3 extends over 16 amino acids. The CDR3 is CASSQGGLNSYNEQFF.

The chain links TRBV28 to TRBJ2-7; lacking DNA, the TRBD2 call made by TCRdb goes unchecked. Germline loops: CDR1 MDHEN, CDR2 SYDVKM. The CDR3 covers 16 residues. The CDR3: CASSLTGTAGTYEQYF.

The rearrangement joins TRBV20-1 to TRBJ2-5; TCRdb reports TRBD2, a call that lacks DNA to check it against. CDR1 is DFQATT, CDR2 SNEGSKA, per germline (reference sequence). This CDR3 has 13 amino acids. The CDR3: CSARGAASETQYF.

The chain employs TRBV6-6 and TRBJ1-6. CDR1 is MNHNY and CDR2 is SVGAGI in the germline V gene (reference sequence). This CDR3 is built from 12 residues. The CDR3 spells CASSAGFPQLHF.

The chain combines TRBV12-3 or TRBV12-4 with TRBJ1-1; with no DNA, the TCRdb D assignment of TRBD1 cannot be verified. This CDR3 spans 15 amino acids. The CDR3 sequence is CASSLGGHAVAEAFF.

The CDR3 sequence is CASSEYGVGQNTGELFF. J is TRBJ2-2 and V is TRBV25-1; TCRdb selects TRBD1, and the lack of DNA leaves this call unchecked. This CDR3 is built from 17 residues. Germline assignment: CDR1 MGHDK and CDR2 SYGVNS.

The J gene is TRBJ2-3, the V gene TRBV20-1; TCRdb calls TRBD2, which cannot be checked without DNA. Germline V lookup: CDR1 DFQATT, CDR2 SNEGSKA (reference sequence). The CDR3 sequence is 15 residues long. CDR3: CSARTLAGGTDTQYF.

The CDR3 reads CSASLSYVREQFF. This sequence joins TRBV20-1 and TRBJ2-1. Germline CDR1 is DFQATT and CDR2 is SNEGSKA (reference sequence). The CDR3 consists of 13 residues.

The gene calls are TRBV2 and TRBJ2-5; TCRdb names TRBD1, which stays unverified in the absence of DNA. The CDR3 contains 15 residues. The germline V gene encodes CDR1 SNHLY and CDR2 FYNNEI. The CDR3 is CASRGRTGRGETQYF.

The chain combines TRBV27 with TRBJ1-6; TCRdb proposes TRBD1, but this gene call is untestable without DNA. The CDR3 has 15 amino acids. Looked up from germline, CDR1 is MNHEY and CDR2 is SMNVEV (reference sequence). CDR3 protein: CASSLVGRGGSPLHF.

The CDR3 reads CASSLHSVGEQFF. The rearrangement joins TRBV12-3 or TRBV12-4 to TRBJ2-1. The length of the CDR3 is 13 residues.

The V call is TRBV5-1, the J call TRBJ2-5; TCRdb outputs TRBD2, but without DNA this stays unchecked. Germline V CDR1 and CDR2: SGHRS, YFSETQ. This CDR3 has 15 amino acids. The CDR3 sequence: CASRPEGISFETQYF. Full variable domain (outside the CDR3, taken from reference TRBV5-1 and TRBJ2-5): KAGVTQTPRYLIKTRGQQVTLSCSPISGHRSVSWYQQTPGQGLQFLFEYFSETQRNKGNFPGRFSGRQFSNSRSEMNVSTLELGDSALYLCASRPEGISFETQYFGPGTRLLVL.

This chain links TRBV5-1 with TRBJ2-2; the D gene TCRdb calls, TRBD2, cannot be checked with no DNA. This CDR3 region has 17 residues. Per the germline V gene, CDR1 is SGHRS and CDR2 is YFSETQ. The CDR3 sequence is CASSLQAGTTNTGELFF.